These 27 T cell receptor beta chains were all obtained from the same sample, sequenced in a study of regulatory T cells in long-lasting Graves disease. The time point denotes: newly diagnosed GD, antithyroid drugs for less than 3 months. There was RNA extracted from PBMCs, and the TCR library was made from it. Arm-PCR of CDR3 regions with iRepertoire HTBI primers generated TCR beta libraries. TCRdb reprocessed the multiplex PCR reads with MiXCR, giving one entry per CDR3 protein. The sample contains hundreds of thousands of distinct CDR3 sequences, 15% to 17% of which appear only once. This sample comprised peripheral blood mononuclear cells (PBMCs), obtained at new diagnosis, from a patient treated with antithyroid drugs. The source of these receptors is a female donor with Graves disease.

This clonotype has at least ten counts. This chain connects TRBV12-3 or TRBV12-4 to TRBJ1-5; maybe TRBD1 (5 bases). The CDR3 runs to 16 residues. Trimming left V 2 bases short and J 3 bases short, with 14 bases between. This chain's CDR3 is CASSLRGTTHNQPQHF. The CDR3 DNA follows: TGTGCCAGCAGTTTACGGGGGACGACTCACAATCAGCCCCAGCATTTT.

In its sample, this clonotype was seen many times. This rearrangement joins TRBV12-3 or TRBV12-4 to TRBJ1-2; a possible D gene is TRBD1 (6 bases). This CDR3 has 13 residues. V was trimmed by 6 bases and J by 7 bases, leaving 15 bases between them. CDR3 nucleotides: TGTGCCAGCAGCCCGGGGGGGCTGGGTGGCTACACCTTC. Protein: CASSPGGLGGYTF.

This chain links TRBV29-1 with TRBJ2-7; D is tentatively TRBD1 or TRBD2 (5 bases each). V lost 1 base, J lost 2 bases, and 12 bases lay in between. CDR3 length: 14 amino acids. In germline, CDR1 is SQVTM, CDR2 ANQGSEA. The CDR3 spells CSVEVSGQAYEQYF. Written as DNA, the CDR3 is TGCAGCGTTGAAGTATCGGGGCAGGCCTACGAGCAGTACTTC.

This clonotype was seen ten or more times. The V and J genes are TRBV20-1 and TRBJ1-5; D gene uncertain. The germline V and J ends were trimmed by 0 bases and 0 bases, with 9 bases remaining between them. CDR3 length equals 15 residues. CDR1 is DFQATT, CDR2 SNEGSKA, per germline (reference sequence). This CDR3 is CSARDLGNSNQPQHF. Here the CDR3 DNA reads TGCAGTGCTAGAGATCTCGGGAATAGCAATCAGCCCCAGCATTTT.

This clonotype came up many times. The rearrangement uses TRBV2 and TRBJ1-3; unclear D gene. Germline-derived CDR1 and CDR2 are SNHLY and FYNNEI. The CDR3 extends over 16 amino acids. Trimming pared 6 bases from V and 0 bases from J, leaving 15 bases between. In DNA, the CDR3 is TGTGCCAGCAGCCAAACAGACGTAAACTCTGGAAACACCATATATTTT. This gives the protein CASSQTDVNSGNTIYF.

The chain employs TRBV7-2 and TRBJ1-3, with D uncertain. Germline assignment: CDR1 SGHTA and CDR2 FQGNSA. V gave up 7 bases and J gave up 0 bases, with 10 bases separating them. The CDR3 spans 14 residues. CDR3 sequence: CASTPQPSGNTIYF. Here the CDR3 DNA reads TGTGCCAGCACCCCCCAACCCTCTGGAAACACCATATATTTT.

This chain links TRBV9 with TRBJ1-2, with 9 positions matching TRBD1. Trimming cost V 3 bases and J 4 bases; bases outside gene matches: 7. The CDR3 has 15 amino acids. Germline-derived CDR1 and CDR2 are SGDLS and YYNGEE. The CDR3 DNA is TGTGCCAGCAGCGCTACAGGGGGCCTACCCTATGGCTACACCTTC. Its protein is CASSATGGLPYGYTF.

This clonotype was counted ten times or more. CDR3 DNA: TGTGCCACCAGCAGGACGGGACAGTTAAATGAAAAACTGTTTTTT. This codes for CATSRTGQLNEKLFF. The genes are TRBV15 and TRBJ1-4, with 7 bases fitting TRBD1. V lost 3 bases, J lost 5 bases, and 6 bases stayed unmatched. Germline V CDR1 and CDR2: LNHNV, YYDKDF (reference sequence). The CDR3 is 15 residues long. Based on the CDR3 plus reference TRBV15 and TRBJ1-4, the full variable domain is DAMVIQNPRYQVTQFGKPVTLSCSQTLNHNVMYWYQQKSSQAPKLLFHYYDKDFNNEADTPDNFQSRRPNTSFCFLDIRSPGLGDTAMYLCATSRTGQLNEKLFFGSGTQLSVL.

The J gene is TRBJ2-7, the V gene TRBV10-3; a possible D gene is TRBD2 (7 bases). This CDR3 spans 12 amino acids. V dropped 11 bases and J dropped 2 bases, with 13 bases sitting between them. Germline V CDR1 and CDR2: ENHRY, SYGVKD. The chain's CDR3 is CASGGGTYEQYF. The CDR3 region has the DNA TGTGCCTCAGGCGGGGGCACCTACGAGCAGTACTTC.

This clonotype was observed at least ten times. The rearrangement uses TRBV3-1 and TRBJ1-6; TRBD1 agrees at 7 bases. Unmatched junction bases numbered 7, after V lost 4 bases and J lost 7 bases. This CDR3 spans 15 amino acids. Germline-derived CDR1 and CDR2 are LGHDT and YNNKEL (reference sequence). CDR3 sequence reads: CASSLNRGGNSPLHF. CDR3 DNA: TGTGCCAGCAGCCTTAACAGGGGAGGCAATTCACCCCTCCACTTT.

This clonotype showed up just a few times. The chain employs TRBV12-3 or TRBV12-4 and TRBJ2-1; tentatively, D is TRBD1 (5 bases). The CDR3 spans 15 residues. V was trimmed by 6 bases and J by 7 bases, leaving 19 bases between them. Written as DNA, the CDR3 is TGTGCCAGCAGCCGACAGCGTATGGTTCAAAATGAGCAGTTCTTC. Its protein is CASSRQRMVQNEQFF.

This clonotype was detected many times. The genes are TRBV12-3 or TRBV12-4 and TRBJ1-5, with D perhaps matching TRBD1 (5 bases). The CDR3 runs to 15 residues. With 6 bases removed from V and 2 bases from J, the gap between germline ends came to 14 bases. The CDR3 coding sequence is TGTGCCAGCAGCTTGGGGGACGTTCGCAATCAGCCCCAGCATTTT. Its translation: CASSLGDVRNQPQHF.

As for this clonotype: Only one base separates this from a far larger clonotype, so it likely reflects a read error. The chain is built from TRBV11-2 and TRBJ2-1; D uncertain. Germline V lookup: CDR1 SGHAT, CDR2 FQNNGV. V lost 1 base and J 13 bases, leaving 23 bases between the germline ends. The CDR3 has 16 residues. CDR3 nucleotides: TGTGCCAGCAGCTTAGGGACGGACCCGCCAAAAGAGACCCAGTTCTTC. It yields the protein CASSLGTDPPKETQFF.

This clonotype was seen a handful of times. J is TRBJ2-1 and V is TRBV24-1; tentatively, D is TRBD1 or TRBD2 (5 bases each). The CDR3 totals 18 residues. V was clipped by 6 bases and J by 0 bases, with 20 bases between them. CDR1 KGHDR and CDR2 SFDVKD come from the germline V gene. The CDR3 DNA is TGTGCCACCAGTCCCGGGGACGGCCCCCTTGCCTCCTACAATGAGCAGTTCTTC. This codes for CATSPGDGPLASYNEQFF.

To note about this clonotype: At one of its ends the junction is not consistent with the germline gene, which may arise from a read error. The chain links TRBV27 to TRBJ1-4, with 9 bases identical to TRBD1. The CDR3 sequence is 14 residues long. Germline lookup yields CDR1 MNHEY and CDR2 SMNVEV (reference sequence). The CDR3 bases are TGTGCCAGCAGCTCGGGACAGGGAGCTGAAAAACTGGTTTTT. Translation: CASSSGQGAEKLVF.

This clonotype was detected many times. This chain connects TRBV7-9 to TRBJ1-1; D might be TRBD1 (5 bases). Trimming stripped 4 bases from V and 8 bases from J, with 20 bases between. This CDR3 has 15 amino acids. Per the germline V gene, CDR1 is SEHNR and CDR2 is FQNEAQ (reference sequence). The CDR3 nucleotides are TGTGCCAGCAGCTCCACCCAGGTAGGGGCATCCGAAGCTTTCTTT. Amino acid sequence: CASSSTQVGASEAFF.

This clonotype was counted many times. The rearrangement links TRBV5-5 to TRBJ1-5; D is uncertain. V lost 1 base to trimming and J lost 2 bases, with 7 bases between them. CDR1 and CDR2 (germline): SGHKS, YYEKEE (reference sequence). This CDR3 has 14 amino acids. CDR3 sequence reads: CASSLSLGNQPQHF. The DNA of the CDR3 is TGTGCCAGCAGCTTGTCCCTGGGCAATCAGCCCCAGCATTTT.

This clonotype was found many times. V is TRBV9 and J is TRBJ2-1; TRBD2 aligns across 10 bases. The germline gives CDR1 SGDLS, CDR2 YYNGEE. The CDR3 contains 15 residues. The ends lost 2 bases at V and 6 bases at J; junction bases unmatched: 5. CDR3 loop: CASSVRAGGANEQFF. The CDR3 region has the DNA TGTGCCAGCAGCGTTAGAGCGGGGGGGGCCAATGAGCAGTTCTTC.

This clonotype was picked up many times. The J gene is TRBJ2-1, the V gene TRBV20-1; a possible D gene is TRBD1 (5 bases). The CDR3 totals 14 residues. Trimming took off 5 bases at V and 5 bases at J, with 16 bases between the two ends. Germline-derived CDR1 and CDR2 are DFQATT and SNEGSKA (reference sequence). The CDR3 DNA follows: TGCAGTGCTGGGGCGGTGACGGGCGACAATGAGCAGTTCTTC. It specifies CSAGAVTGDNEQFF.

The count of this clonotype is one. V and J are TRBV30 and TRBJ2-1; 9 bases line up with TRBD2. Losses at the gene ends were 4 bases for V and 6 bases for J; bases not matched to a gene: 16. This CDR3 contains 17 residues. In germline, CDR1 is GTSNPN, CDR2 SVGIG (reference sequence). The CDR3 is CAWIPSNPSGAGNEQFF. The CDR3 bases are TGTGCCTGGATACCCTCCAACCCTAGCGGGGCGGGCAATGAGCAGTTCTTC.

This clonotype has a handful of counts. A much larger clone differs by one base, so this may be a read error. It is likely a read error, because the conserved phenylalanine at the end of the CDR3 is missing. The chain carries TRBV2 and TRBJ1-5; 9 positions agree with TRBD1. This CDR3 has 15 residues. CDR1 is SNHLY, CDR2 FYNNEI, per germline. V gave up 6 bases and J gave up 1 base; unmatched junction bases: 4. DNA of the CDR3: TGTGCCAGCAGCAAGGGACAGGGCAGCAATCAGCCCCAGCATCTT. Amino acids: CASSKGQGSNQPQHL.

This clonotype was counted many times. CDR3 bases: TGCGCCAGCAGCCAAGCCGTGTCCCTGACGCAGTATTTT. Translated, it gives CASSQAVSLTQYF. The V call is TRBV4-3, the J call TRBJ2-3; no definite D call. This CDR3 region has 13 residues. Per germline, CDR1 LGHNA and CDR2 YSLEER. Trimming left V 1 base short and J 9 bases short, with 11 bases between.

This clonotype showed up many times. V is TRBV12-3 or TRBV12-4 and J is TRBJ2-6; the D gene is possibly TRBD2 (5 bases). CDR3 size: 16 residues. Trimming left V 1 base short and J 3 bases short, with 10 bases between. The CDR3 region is CASSLDLRGGANVLTF. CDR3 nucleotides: TGTGCCAGCAGTTTAGACCTACGGGGTGGGGCCAACGTCCTGACTTTC.

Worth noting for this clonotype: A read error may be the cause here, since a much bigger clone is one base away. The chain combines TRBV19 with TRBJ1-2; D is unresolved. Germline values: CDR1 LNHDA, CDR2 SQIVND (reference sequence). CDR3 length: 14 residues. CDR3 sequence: CASSIEGVNYGCTF. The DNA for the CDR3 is TGTGCCAGTAGTATTGAAGGAGTTAACTATGGCTGCACCTTC.

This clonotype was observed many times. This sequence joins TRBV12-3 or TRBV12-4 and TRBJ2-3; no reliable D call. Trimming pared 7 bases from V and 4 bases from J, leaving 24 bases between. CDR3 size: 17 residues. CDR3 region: CASTAGLRVRLSDTQYF. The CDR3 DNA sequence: TGTGCCAGCACAGCTGGCCTCCGGGTTCGTCTTTCAGATACGCAGTATTTT.

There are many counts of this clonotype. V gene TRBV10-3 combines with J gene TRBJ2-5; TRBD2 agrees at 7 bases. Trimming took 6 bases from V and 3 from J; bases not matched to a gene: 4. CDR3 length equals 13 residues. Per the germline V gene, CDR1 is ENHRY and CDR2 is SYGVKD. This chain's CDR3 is CAISGLVEETQYF. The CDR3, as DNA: TGTGCCATCAGCGGACTAGTAGAAGAGACCCAGTACTTC.

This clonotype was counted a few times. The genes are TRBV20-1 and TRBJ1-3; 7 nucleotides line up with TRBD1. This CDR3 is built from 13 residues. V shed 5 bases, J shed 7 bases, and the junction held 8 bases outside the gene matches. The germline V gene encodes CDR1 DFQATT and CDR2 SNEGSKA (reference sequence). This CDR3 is CSALQGRGNTIYF. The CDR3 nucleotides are TGCAGTGCTCTACAGGGGCGAGGGAACACCATATATTTT.